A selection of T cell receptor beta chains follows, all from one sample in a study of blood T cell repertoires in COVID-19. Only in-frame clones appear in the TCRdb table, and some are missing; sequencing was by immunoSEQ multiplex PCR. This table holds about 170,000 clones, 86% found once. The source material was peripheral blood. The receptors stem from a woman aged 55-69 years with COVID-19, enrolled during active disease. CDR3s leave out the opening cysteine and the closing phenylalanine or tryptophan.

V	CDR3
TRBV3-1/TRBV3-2	ASSQDRLILNTEAF
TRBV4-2	ASSQDVFSRLNYGYT
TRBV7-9	ASSRPGLPGGEQF
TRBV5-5	ASSDRRTGGVQPQH
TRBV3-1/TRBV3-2	ASSQGPAGRPYEQY
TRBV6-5	ASTRSTEAF
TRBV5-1	ASSPRPGGGQPQH
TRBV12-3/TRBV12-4	ASRRQGDQPQH
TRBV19	ASSLKGPNQPQH
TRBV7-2	ASSSGGYSNQPQH
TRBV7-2	ASSPTVSGNTIY
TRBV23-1	ASSHGGPNYGYT
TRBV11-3	ASSRDFTYNEQF
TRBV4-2	ASSQPGGTEAF
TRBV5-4	ASSRGGVSVNSYNEQF